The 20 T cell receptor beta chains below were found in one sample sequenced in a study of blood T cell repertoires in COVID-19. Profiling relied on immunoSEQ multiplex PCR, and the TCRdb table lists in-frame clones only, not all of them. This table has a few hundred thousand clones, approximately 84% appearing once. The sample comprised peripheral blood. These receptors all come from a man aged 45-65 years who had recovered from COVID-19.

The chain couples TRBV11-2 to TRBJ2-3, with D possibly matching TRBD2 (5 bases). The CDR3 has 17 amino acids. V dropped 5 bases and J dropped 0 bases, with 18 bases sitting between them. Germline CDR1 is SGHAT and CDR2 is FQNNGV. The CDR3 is CASSRAGRLLSTDTQYF. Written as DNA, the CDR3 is TGTGCCAGCAGCCGGGCGGGCAGACTTCTTAGCACAGATACGCAGTATTTT.

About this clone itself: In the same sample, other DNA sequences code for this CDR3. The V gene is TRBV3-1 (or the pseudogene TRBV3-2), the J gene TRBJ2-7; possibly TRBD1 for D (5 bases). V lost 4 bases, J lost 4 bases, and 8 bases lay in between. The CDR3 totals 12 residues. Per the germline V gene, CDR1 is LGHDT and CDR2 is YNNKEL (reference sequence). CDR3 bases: TGTGCCAGCAGCCGACAGAGTTACGAGCAGTACTTC. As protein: CASSRQSYEQYF.

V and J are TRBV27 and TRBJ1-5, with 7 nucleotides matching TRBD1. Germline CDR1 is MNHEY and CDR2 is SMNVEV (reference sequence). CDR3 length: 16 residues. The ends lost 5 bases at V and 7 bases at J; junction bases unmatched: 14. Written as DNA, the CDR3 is TGTGCCAGCAGTCCCATACCGACAGGGTCGAGACAGCCCCAGCATTTT. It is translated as CASSPIPTGSRQPQHF.

CDR3 in DNA: TGTGCCAGCAGCTTAGCAGGGCAGGGGGGTGAAAAACTGTTTTTT. It yields the protein CASSLAGQGGEKLFF. J is TRBJ1-4 and V is TRBV7-9, with 7 bases lining up with TRBD1. CDR3 length equals 15 residues. Unmatched junction bases numbered 5, after V lost 0 bases and J lost 7 bases. From germline, CDR1 is SEHNR and CDR2 FQNEAQ (reference sequence).

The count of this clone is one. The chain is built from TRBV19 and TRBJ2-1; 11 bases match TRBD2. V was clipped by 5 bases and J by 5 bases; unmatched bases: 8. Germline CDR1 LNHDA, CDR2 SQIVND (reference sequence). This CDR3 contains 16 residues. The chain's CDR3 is CASSATRLAGHNEQFF. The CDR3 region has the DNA TGTGCCAGTAGTGCCACTCGACTAGCGGGACACAATGAGCAGTTCTTC.

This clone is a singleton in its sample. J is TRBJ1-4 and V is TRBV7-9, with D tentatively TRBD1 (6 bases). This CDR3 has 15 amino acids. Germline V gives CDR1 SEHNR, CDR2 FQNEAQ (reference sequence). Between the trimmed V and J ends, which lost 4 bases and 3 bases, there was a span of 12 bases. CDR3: CASSWRQAANEKLFF. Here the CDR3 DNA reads TGTGCCAGCAGCTGGCGACAGGCGGCTAATGAAAAACTGTTTTTT.

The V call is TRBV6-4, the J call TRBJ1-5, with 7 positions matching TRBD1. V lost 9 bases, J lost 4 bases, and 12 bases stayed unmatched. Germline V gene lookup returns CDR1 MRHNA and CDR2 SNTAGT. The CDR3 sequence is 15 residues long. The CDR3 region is CASRDSGGLNQPQHF. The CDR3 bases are TGTGCCAGTCGGGACAGTGGGGGATTAAATCAGCCCCAGCATTTT.

The CDR3 DNA reads TGTGCCAGCAGCTTTAAGGGGAGCAATCAGCCCCAGCATTTT. Translating gives CASSFKGSNQPQHF. The chain is built from TRBV5-6 and TRBJ1-5; TRBD1 is a possible D gene (5 bases). Looked up from germline, CDR1 is SGHDT and CDR2 is YYEEEE. V was cut by 2 bases and J by 1 base, with 7 bases left in between. The CDR3 sequence is 14 residues long.

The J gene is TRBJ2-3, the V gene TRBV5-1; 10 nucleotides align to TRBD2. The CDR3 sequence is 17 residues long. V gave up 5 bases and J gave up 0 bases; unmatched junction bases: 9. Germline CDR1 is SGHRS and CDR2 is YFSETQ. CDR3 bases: TGCGCCAGCAGTTACACAACTAGCGGGACAAGCACAGATACGCAGTATTTT. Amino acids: CASSYTTSGTSTDTQYF.

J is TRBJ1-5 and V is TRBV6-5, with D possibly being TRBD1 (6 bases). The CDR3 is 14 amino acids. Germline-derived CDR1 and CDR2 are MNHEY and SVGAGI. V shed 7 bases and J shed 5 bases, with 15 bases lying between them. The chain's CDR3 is CASTQGGGHQPQHF. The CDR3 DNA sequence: TGTGCCAGCACCCAAGGGGGGGGCCATCAGCCCCAGCATTTT.

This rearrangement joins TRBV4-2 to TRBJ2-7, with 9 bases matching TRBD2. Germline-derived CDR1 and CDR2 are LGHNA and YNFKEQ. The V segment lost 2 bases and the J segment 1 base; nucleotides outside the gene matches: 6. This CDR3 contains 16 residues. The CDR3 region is CASSQLAGVPSYEQYF. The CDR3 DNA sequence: TGTGCCAGCAGCCAATTAGCGGGAGTGCCTTCCTACGAGCAGTACTTC.

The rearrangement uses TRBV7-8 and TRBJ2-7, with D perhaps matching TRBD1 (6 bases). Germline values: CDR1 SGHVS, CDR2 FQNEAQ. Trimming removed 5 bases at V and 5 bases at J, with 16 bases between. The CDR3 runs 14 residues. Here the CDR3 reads CASSIRAGGHEQYF. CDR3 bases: TGTGCCAGCAGCATCAGGGCTGGGGGCCACGAGCAGTACTTC.

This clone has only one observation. This CDR3 is CASTKTSGSPDTQYF. CDR3 nucleotide sequence: TGTGCCAGCACCAAAACTAGCGGGAGCCCAGATACGCAGTATTTT. The chain recombines TRBV11-2 with TRBJ2-3; 11 bases fit TRBD2. With 7 bases clipped from V and 4 bases from J, the junction kept 7 bases outside the gene matches. This CDR3 has 15 amino acids. Germline loops: CDR1 SGHAT, CDR2 FQNNGV.

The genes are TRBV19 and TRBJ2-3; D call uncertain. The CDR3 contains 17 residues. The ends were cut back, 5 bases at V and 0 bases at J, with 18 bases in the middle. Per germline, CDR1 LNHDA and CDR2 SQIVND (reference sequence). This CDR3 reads CASSVGYSGRSTDTQYF. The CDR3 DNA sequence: TGTGCCAGTAGTGTGGGTTACAGTGGGCGTAGCACAGATACGCAGTATTTT.

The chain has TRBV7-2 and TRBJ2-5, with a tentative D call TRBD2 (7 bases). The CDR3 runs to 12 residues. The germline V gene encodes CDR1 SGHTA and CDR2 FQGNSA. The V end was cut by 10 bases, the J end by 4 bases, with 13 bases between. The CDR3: CATKGGSETQYF. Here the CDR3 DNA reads TGTGCCACCAAGGGGGGGTCAGAGACCCAGTACTTC.

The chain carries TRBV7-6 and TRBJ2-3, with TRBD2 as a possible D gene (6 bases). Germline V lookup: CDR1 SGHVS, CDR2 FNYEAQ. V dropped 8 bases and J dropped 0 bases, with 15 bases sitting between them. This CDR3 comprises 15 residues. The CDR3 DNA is TGTGCCAGCTGTCGCGGGGCCTCTAGCACAGATACGCAGTATTTT. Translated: CASCRGASSTDTQYF.

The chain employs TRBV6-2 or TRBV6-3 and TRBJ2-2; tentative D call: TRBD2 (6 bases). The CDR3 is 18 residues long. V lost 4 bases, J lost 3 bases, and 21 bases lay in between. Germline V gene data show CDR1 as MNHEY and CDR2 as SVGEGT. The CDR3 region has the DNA TGTGCCAGCAGTTCCCCCATTTTGGCGGGATTGTACACCGGGGAGCTGTTTTTT. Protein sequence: CASSSPILAGLYTGELFF.

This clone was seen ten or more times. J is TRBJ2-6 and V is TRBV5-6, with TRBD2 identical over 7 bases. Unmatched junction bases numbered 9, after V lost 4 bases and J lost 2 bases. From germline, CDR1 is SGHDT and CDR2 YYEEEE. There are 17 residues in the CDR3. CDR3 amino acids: CASSPGLAGAGANVLTF. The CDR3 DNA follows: TGTGCCAGCAGCCCGGGGCTCGCGGGAGCTGGGGCCAACGTCCTGACTTTC.

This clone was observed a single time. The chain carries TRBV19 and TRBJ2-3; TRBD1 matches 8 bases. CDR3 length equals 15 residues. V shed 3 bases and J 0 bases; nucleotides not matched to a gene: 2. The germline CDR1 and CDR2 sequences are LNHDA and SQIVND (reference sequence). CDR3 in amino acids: CASSMGQASTDTQYF. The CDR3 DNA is TGTGCCAGTAGTATGGGACAGGCCAGCACAGATACGCAGTATTTT.

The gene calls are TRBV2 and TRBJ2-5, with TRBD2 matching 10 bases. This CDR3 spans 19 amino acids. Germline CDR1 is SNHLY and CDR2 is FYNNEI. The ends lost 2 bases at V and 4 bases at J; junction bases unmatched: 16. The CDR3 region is CASSELVLAGAGVIETQYF. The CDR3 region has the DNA TGTGCCAGCAGTGAATTAGTTCTAGCGGGAGCGGGGGTTATAGAGACCCAGTACTTC.